Listed here are 29 T cell receptor beta chains from one sample, sequenced in a study of regulatory dendritic cells for organ transplantation. Generated by immunoSEQ multiplex PCR, the TCRdb table keeps only in-frame clones and is missing some. This table has roughly 23,000 clones, 85% to 90% appearing once. The antigens for these receptors are not known. Sorted T cells were CFSE-labeled and cultured roughly five days with allogeneic regulatory or mature dendritic cells at 1:10. Sequenced: naive CD4+ T cells from blood cultured with dendritic cells. Sample subset: CD45RA+ naive T cells. These receptors were taken from a human donor in good health.

The gene calls are TRBV30 and TRBJ2-7; no reliable D call. The V end lost 2 bases, the J end lost 1 base, and 9 bases lay between the germline ends. The CDR3 has 13 residues. From germline, CDR1 is GTSNPN and CDR2 SVGIG (reference sequence). The CDR3 loop is CAWSPDPSYEQYF. For the CDR3, the DNA is TGTGCCTGGAGTCCGGACCCATCCTACGAGCAGTACTTC.

A single count supports this clone. The chain carries TRBV6-1 and TRBJ1-2; the D gene is possibly TRBD1 (5 bases). CDR1 and CDR2 from the germline V gene are MNHNS and SASEGT. The CDR3 covers 14 residues. Trimming took 6 bases from V and 5 from J, leaving 16 bases between them. For the CDR3, the DNA is TGTGCCAGCAGAACTCGGGACGGCTTTTATGGCTACACCTTC. It encodes CASRTRDGFYGYTF.

The chain links TRBV19 to TRBJ2-7, with 10 positions matching TRBD1. With V trimmed by 10 bases and J by 6 bases, 15 bases remained unmatched. Germline V gene sequence: CDR1 LNHDA, CDR2 SQIVND (reference sequence). This CDR3 comprises 15 residues. The CDR3 protein is CATQGILGQGSEQYF. CDR3 nucleotide sequence: TGTGCCACCCAAGGGATTCTGGGACAGGGGTCCGAGCAGTACTTC.

This clone was observed a single time. This chain connects TRBV14 to TRBJ1-1; D remains ambiguous. Germline V gives CDR1 SGHDN, CDR2 FVKESK. The CDR3 is made up of 13 amino acids. Trimming removed 0 bases at V and 10 bases at J, with 12 bases between. Written as DNA, the CDR3 is TGTGCCAGCAGCCAAGATCACAGCCGGCGAGCTTTCTTT. Translation: CASSQDHSRRAFF.

This CDR3 is CASSAGTDTQYF. As DNA, the CDR3 is TGTGCCAGCTCAGCTGGCACAGATACGCAGTATTTT. V is TRBV2 and J is TRBJ2-3; D not certain. Trimming pared 8 bases from V and 1 base from J, leaving 7 bases between. The germline V gene encodes CDR1 SNHLY and CDR2 FYNNEI. The CDR3 covers 12 residues.

The chain uses TRBV11-2 and TRBJ2-1, with D possibly matching TRBD2 (5 bases). V dropped 5 bases and J dropped 6 bases, with 14 bases sitting between them. Germline V CDR1 and CDR2: SGHAT, FQNNGV. This CDR3 spans 14 amino acids. CDR3 sequence reads: CASSPSRAGNEQFF. CDR3 in DNA: TGTGCCAGCAGCCCAAGTCGCGCGGGCAATGAGCAGTTCTTC. Filled out from reference TRBV11-2 and TRBJ2-1, the complete variable domain reads EAGVAQSPRYKIIEKRQSVAFWCNPISGHATLYWYQQILGQGPKLLIQFQNNGVVDDSQLPKDRFSAERLKGVDSTLKIQPAKLEDSAVYLCASSPSRAGNEQFFGPGTRLTVL.

The chain uses TRBV6-4 and TRBJ2-3, with TRBD1 as a possible D gene (6 bases). The CDR3 runs to 14 residues. Trimming removed 6 bases from V and 2 bases from J, with 12 bases in between. CDR1 is MRHNA, CDR2 SNTAGT, per germline. The CDR3 here is CASREGQNTDTQYF. CDR3 sequence (DNA): TGTGCCAGCAGGGAAGGACAGAACACAGATACGCAGTATTTT.

The chain couples TRBV2 to TRBJ2-2; D not certain. This CDR3 contains 11 residues. Germline V gene sequence: CDR1 SNHLY, CDR2 FYNNEI. Trimming left V 3 bases short and J 6 bases short, with 2 bases between. CDR3 region: CASSDPGELFF. The CDR3 bases are TGTGCCAGCAGTGATCCCGGGGAGCTGTTTTTT.

This clone was detected only once. This chain joins TRBV28 and TRBJ1-4, with D possibly TRBD1 on 5 matching bases. Per the germline V gene, CDR1 is MDHEN and CDR2 is SYDVKM. CDR3 length equals 16 residues. V was trimmed by 6 bases and J by 4 bases, leaving 18 bases between them. CDR3: CASSEGMTVRNEKLFF. CDR3 nucleotide sequence: TGTGCCAGCAGCGAGGGTATGACAGTCCGTAATGAAAAACTGTTTTTT.

The gene calls are TRBV7-8 and TRBJ2-3; 14 bases are a match to TRBD2. V lost 4 bases, J lost 6 bases, and 6 bases stayed unmatched. The CDR3 loop spans 16 amino acids. The V gene's germline CDR1 is SGHVS and CDR2 FQNEAQ. The CDR3 DNA is TGTGCCAGCAGCTCCGGACTAGCGGGGGGCCGGGATACGCAGTATTTT. Encoded protein: CASSSGLAGGRDTQYF. Drawing the rest from reference TRBV7-8 and TRBJ2-3, the complete variable domain is GAGVSQSPRYKVAKRGQDVALRCDPISGHVSLFWYQQALGQGPEFLTYFQNEAQLDKSGLPSDRFFAERPEGSVSTLKIQRTQQEDSAVYLCASSSGLAGGRDTQYFGPGTRLTVL.

The rearrangement joins TRBV7-3 to TRBJ2-3, with D possibly matching TRBD2 (5 bases). The V and J ends lost 5 bases and 1 base respectively, with 10 bases between them. The CDR3 totals 14 residues. CDR1 is SGHTA and CDR2 is FQGTGA in the germline V gene. The CDR3, as DNA: TGTGCCAGCAGCCTGGAGGTGGGCACAGATACGCAGTATTTT. Encoded protein: CASSLEVGTDTQYF.

CDR3 amino acids: CASSLHGETQYF. The CDR3 bases are TGTGCCAGCAGCTTACACGGAGAGACCCAGTACTTC. The V call is TRBV7-9, the J call TRBJ2-5; the D is unclear. The V gene lost 2 bases and the J gene lost 4 bases, with 5 bases spanning the gap. Germline V gives CDR1 SEHNR, CDR2 FQNEAQ (reference sequence). The length of the CDR3 is 12 residues.

This clone was seen once. CDR3 DNA: TGTGCCAGCAGCCCCACAGGTCTGCAAGAGACCCAGTACTTC. It is translated as CASSPTGLQETQYF. The chain employs TRBV7-2 and TRBJ2-5, with D perhaps matching TRBD1 (5 bases). From germline, CDR1 is SGHTA and CDR2 FQGNSA. V lost 5 bases to trimming and J lost 2 bases, with 12 bases between them. The length of the CDR3 is 14 residues.

Notes on this clone: Its ends do not fully match the called genes, so a read error is possible. The chain carries TRBV4-2 and TRBJ2-1; either TRBD1 or TRBD2 may fit D (6 bases each). Germline CDR1 and CDR2: LGHNA and YNFKEQ. This CDR3 is 16 amino acids long. The CDR3 sequence is CASSQVPGASSNEQFF. The CDR3 coding sequence is TGTGCCAGCAGCCAAGTTCCGGGGGCTTCCTCCAATGAGCAGTTCTTC.

The chain couples TRBV30 to TRBJ2-2, with a weak D call TRBD2 (6 bases). This CDR3 has 15 amino acids. Trimming took 0 bases from V and 4 from J, leaving 12 bases between them. CDR1 and CDR2 from the germline V gene are GTSNPN and SVGIG (reference sequence). CDR3 DNA: TGTGCCTGGAGTGTACGTCGGAGGGGCACCGGGGAGCTGTTTTTT. Its translation: CAWSVRRRGTGELFF.

As regards this clone: The sample has other DNA sequences that encode this CDR3 too. This chain links TRBV6-5 with TRBJ1-6; D call uncertain. The CDR3 is made up of 14 amino acids. The germline gives CDR1 MNHEY, CDR2 SVGAGI. The germline V and J ends were trimmed by 5 bases and 6 bases, with 11 bases remaining between them. CDR3 in amino acids: CASSKLQSNSPLHF. CDR3 in DNA: TGTGCCAGCAGTAAATTGCAGTCTAATTCACCCCTCCACTTT.

The V call is TRBV7-2, the J call TRBJ1-3, with D perhaps matching TRBD1 (6 bases). This CDR3 spans 15 amino acids. CDR1 is SGHTA and CDR2 is FQGNSA in the germline V gene. Trimming removed 3 bases from V and 4 bases from J, with 13 bases in between. The CDR3 nucleotides are TGTGCCAGCAGCTTCTGGGGGGCGCGCGGAAACACCATATATTTT. Translating gives CASSFWGARGNTIYF. The whole variable domain, filled in from reference TRBV7-2 and TRBJ1-3, reads GAGVSQSPSNKVTEKGKDVELRCDPISGHTALYWYRQSLGQGLEFLIYFQGNSAPDKSGLPSDRFSAERTGGSVSTLTIQRTQQEDSAVYLCASSFWGARGNTIYFGEGSWLTVV.

The V and J genes are TRBV30 and TRBJ1-2, with D possibly TRBD1 on 5 matching bases. Germline CDR1 is GTSNPN and CDR2 is SVGIG (reference sequence). V lost 0 bases, J lost 7 bases, and 15 bases lay in between. This CDR3 is 14 amino acids long. The CDR3 here is CAWSVGRQFGGYTF. In DNA form, the CDR3 reads TGTGCCTGGAGTGTAGGACGACAGTTCGGTGGCTACACCTTC.

J is TRBJ1-5 and V is TRBV28; weak D call: TRBD1 (6 bases). In germline, CDR1 is MDHEN, CDR2 SYDVKM. Trimming stripped 2 bases from V and 6 bases from J, with 8 bases between. This CDR3 is 13 amino acids long. CDR3 DNA sequence: TGTGCCAGCAGTTTAAGGGGGGGTCAGCCCCAGCATTTT. Residues: CASSLRGGQPQHF. The whole variable domain, remainder taken from reference TRBV28 and TRBJ1-5, is DVKVTQSSRYLVKRTGEKVFLECVQDMDHENMFWYRQDPGLGLRLIYFSYDVKMKEKGDIPEGYSVSREKKERFSLILESASTNQTSMYLCASSLRGGQPQHFGDGTRLSIL.

Only a few counts were recorded for this clone. The chain employs TRBV7-2 and TRBJ1-2; 10 positions match TRBD1. V trimming: 1 base; J trimming: 5 bases; junction bases outside the gene matches: 7. The CDR3 spans 16 residues. The germline V gene encodes CDR1 SGHTA and CDR2 FQGNSA. CDR3 DNA sequence: TGTGCCAGCAGCTTAGTAGGGACAGGGGTAGGGTATGGCTACACCTTC. This encodes CASSLVGTGVGYGYTF.

The chain couples TRBV11-2 to TRBJ2-5; 9 bases agree with TRBD1. Trimming removed 6 bases from V and 2 bases from J; junction bases left unmatched: 7. CDR1 and CDR2 from the germline V gene are SGHAT and FQNNGV. The length of the CDR3 is 15 residues. As DNA, the CDR3 is TGTGCCAGCAGGCAACAGGGGGCGCGGCAAGAGACCCAGTACTTC. Protein product: CASRQQGARQETQYF.

The gene calls are TRBV7-3 and TRBJ2-5; no firm D call. The CDR3 sequence is 13 residues long. V gave up 0 bases and J gave up 0 bases, with 2 bases separating them. CDR1 and CDR2 from the germline V gene are SGHTA and FQGTGA. The CDR3: CASSLTYQETQYF. CDR3 coding DNA: TGTGCCAGCAGCTTAACCTACCAAGAGACCCAGTACTTC.

The rearrangement links TRBV7-2 to TRBJ2-1; D possibly corresponds to TRBD1 (5 bases). V lost 7 bases and J lost 4, with 11 bases in between. The CDR3 extends over 13 amino acids. CDR1 is SGHTA, CDR2 FQGNSA, per germline. The CDR3 spells CASTDRQYNEQFF. CDR3 nucleotides: TGTGCCAGCACCGACCGACAGTACAATGAGCAGTTCTTC.

The chain couples TRBV7-9 to TRBJ2-5; no clear D. The germline V and J ends were trimmed by 6 bases and 5 bases, with 19 bases remaining between them. Germline V CDR1 and CDR2: SEHNR, FQNEAQ (reference sequence). The CDR3 is 15 amino acids. Written as DNA, the CDR3 is TGTGCCAGCAGTAGCTTAATTGGGGTGGGGGAGACCCAGTACTTC. Residues: CASSSLIGVGETQYF.

In its sample, this clone was seen a few times. V and J are TRBV4-2 and TRBJ1-5; no clear D gene. The CDR3 consists of 14 residues. Trimming pared 1 base from V and 4 bases from J, leaving 8 bases between. Per the germline V gene, CDR1 is LGHNA and CDR2 is YNFKEQ. The DNA of the CDR3 is TGTGCCAGCAGCCAAGGATCCGATAATCAGCCCCAGCATTTT. Its protein is CASSQGSDNQPQHF.

This chain links TRBV5-4 with TRBJ2-3; TRBD2 aligns across 9 bases. The V gene's germline CDR1 is SGHNT and CDR2 YYREEE (reference sequence). This CDR3 comprises 16 residues. V trimming: 6 bases; J trimming: 4 bases; junction bases outside the gene matches: 12. CDR3 protein: CASTTRRGGGADTQYF. The CDR3 nucleotides read TGTGCCAGCACCACCCGGCGGGGGGGCGGGGCAGATACGCAGTATTTT.

Notes on this clone: A junction boundary mismatches the germline segment, possibly from a read error. This chain links TRBV28 with TRBJ2-7; 9 positions match TRBD2. The CDR3 length is 16 residues. From germline, CDR1 is MDHEN and CDR2 SYDVKM. This chain's CDR3 is CASSSITLGTSWGEGF. The CDR3 nucleotides are TGTGCCAGCAGTTCCATCACCCTCGGGACTAGCTGGGGCGAGGGGTTC.

The chain combines TRBV7-6 with TRBJ2-1, with 7 nucleotides matching TRBD2. V shed 0 bases, J shed 2 bases, and the junction held 16 bases outside the gene matches. Germline V gene sequence: CDR1 SGHVS, CDR2 FNYEAQ. The CDR3 runs to 20 residues. The CDR3, as DNA: TGTGCCAGCAGCTTAGCGCCGGGACTTCGACCCCGGGGGGCCTACAATGAGCAGTTCTTC. This encodes CASSLAPGLRPRGAYNEQFF.

This sequence joins TRBV6-5 and TRBJ2-1; possibly TRBD1 or TRBD2 for D (5 bases each). V dropped 0 bases and J dropped 9 bases, with 12 bases sitting between them. Germline V gene sequence: CDR1 MNHEY, CDR2 SVGAGI. The CDR3 is 14 amino acids. CDR3 sequence (DNA): TGTGCCAGCAGTTACTCGTCCAGGGACGTTGAGCAGTTCTTC. This sequence encodes CASSYSSRDVEQFF.